Following are 20 T cell receptor beta chains from one sample sequenced in a study of blood T cell repertoires in COVID-19. The protocol was immunoSEQ multiplex PCR, while the TCRdb copy is restricted to in-frame clones and leaves out a portion. The sample holds around 120,000 clones, around four fifths seen once. Sample: peripheral blood. Every receptor here comes from an elderly man with active or convalescent COVID-19.

This clone appeared once. V and J are TRBV5-8 and TRBJ2-3, with TRBD2 identical over 11 bases. The CDR3 is made up of 19 amino acids. The ends lost 0 bases at V and 0 bases at J; junction bases unmatched: 9. Germline CDR1 reads SGHTS; CDR2 reads YDEGEE. As DNA, the CDR3 is TGTGCCAGCAGCTTGGCCACAGTAGCGGGGGGGCCTAGCACAGATACGCAGTATTTT. Translating gives CASSLATVAGGPSTDTQYF.

The count of this clone is one. Relative to the germline gene, one junction end is altered; a read error may explain this. The gene calls are TRBV7-7 and TRBJ1-4; 7 bases agree with TRBD1. The CDR3 sequence is 17 residues long. Looked up from germline, CDR1 is SSHAT and CDR2 is FNYEAQ (reference sequence). CDR3 DNA sequence: TGTGCTAGCAGCCCCTCGACAGGGACTCCGGCTAATGAAAAACTGTTTTTT. Encoded protein: CASSPSTGTPANEKLFF.

V is TRBV5-1 and J is TRBJ2-3; D ambiguous. This CDR3 is built from 12 residues. The V gene lost 0 bases and the J gene lost 7 bases, with 6 bases spanning the gap. Germline values: CDR1 SGHRS, CDR2 YFSETQ. CDR3 bases: TGCGCCAGCAGCTTGGACAGTAATACGCAGTATTTT. Translation: CASSLDSNTQYF. The variable domain in full, with the rest retrieved from reference TRBV5-1 and TRBJ2-3, is KAGVTQTPRYLIKTRGQQVTLSCSPISGHRSVSWYQQTPGQGLQFLFEYFSETQRNKGNFPGRFSGRQFSNSRSEMNVSTLELGDSALYLCASSLDSNTQYFGPGTRLTVL.

The sample holds a few counts of this clone. The rearrangement joins TRBV7-2 to TRBJ2-1; 8 nucleotides line up with TRBD2. V was clipped by 3 bases and J by 4 bases; unmatched bases: 5. Germline V gene sequence: CDR1 SGHTA, CDR2 FQGNSA. This CDR3 has 15 amino acids. The CDR3 nucleotides read TGTGCCAGCAGCTTGCGGGGCGGGGGGTACAATGAGCAGTTCTTC. Translation: CASSLRGGGYNEQFF.

The V call is TRBV7-9, the J call TRBJ1-2, with 9 bases fitting TRBD1. The V segment lost 5 bases and the J segment 2 bases; nucleotides outside the gene matches: 6. From germline, CDR1 is SEHNR and CDR2 FQNEAQ (reference sequence). This CDR3 has 15 amino acids. CDR3 protein: CASSRTGVENYGYTF. CDR3 nucleotides: TGTGCCAGCAGCCGGACAGGGGTTGAAAACTATGGCTACACCTTC.

This rearrangement joins TRBV5-1 to TRBJ2-7, with 12 bases lining up with TRBD1. CDR1 is SGHRS and CDR2 is YFSETQ in the germline V gene. Unmatched junction bases numbered 6, after V lost 4 bases and J lost 7 bases. The CDR3 runs to 14 residues. The CDR3 sequence: CASSGGQGAREQYF. The CDR3 DNA follows: TGCGCCAGCAGCGGGGGACAGGGGGCGCGGGAGCAGTACTTC.

The rearrangement uses TRBV30 and TRBJ1-3; D ambiguous. CDR3 length: 11 residues. The V gene's germline CDR1 is GTSNPN and CDR2 SVGIG (reference sequence). The V end lost 3 bases, the J end lost 2 bases, and 2 bases lay between the germline ends. The CDR3 nucleotides read TGTGCCTGGAGCACTGGAAACACCATATATTTT. This encodes CAWSTGNTIYF. The variable domain in full, completed from reference TRBV30 and TRBJ1-3, reads SQTIHQWPATLVQPVGSPLSLECTVEGTSNPNLYWYRQAAGRGLQLLFYSVGIGQISSEVPQNLSASRPQDRQFILSSKKLLLSDSGFYLCAWSTGNTIYFGEGSWLTVV.

The chain uses TRBV3-1 (or the pseudogene TRBV3-2) and TRBJ2-6; 8 bases are shared with TRBD2. V dropped 0 bases and J dropped 3; count of bases not matched to a gene: 13. CDR1 is LGHDT and CDR2 is YNNKEL in the germline V gene (reference sequence). The CDR3 length is 20 residues. CDR3 bases: TGTGCCAGCAGCCAAGATCTTGACAGCGGGGGAACGAGTGGGGCCAACGTCCTGACTTTC. It is translated as CASSQDLDSGGTSGANVLTF.

The genes are TRBV15 and TRBJ1-6; TRBD1 matches 7 bases. V dropped 0 bases and J dropped 16; count of bases not matched to a gene: 12. Germline-derived CDR1 and CDR2 are LNHNV and YYDKDF (reference sequence). This CDR3 comprises 15 residues. CDR3: CATSREKQGRGLLHF. The CDR3 DNA is TGTGCCACCAGCAGAGAAAAACAGGGGCGGGGCCTTCTCCACTTT.

The V and J genes are TRBV4-3 and TRBJ1-1; no clear D. The CDR3 extends over 14 amino acids. The V end was cut by 2 bases, the J end by 11 bases, with 18 bases between. Germline V CDR1 and CDR2: LGHNA, YSLEER. The CDR3 is CASSQYPGSFGAFF. The CDR3 bases are TGCGCCAGCAGCCAATATCCGGGATCGTTCGGGGCTTTCTTT.

V is TRBV5-1 and J is TRBJ1-1; no reliable D call. CDR1 and CDR2 (germline): SGHRS, YFSETQ. The V gene lost 0 bases and the J gene lost 8 bases, with 11 bases spanning the gap. The CDR3 consists of 13 residues. The CDR3 here is CASSLGQRSEAFF. CDR3 sequence (DNA): TGCGCCAGCAGCTTGGGGCAGCGAAGCGAAGCTTTCTTT.

The rearrangement uses TRBV6-5 and TRBJ1-6, with D unclear. V lost 0 bases and J lost 6, with 12 bases in between. The germline CDR1 and CDR2 sequences are MNHEY and SVGAGI. The length of the CDR3 is 16 residues. In DNA, the CDR3 is TGTGCCAGCAGTTACTCGCGTGCGGGTAGTAATTCACCCCTCCACTTT. Protein product: CASSYSRAGSNSPLHF.

The J gene is TRBJ2-1, the V gene TRBV27; TRBD2 is a possible D gene (6 bases). V was pared by 6 bases and J by 10 bases, with 22 bases between. Germline V gives CDR1 MNHEY, CDR2 SMNVEV (reference sequence). The CDR3 runs 15 residues. The CDR3 nucleotides are TGTGCCAGCAGCTTGGGCGGACTACCCTTTGAGGAGCAGTTCTTC. Its protein is CASSLGGLPFEEQFF.

This chain links TRBV12-3 or TRBV12-4 with TRBJ1-2; 8 bases are a match to TRBD1. Germline trimming cut 5 bases from V and 7 bases from J; bases unmatched to any gene: 6. The CDR3 length is 13 residues. This chain's CDR3 is CASSGRDRGGYTF. The CDR3 region has the DNA TGTGCCAGCAGTGGGAGAGACAGGGGTGGCTACACCTTC.

Note on this clone: Other DNA sequences of this sample code for an identical CDR3. V gene TRBV5-1 combines with J gene TRBJ2-5, with D uncertain. V dropped 4 bases and J dropped 1 base, with 8 bases sitting between them. The germline V gene encodes CDR1 SGHRS and CDR2 YFSETQ. This CDR3 region has 13 residues. The CDR3 loop is CASSLAPQETQYF. Here the CDR3 DNA reads TGCGCCAGCAGCCTGGCTCCCCAAGAGACCCAGTACTTC. Based on the CDR3 plus reference TRBV5-1 and TRBJ2-5, the full variable domain is KAGVTQTPRYLIKTRGQQVTLSCSPISGHRSVSWYQQTPGQGLQFLFEYFSETQRNKGNFPGRFSGRQFSNSRSEMNVSTLELGDSALYLCASSLAPQETQYFGPGTRLLVL.

This clone appeared once. DNA for the CDR3: TGCGCCAGCAGCCCGGGCGGGGGAGGCAATCAGCCCCAGCATTTT. Translating it yields CASSPGGGGNQPQHF. V gene TRBV5-1 combines with J gene TRBJ1-5; a possible D gene is TRBD1 (5 bases). Germline V lookup: CDR1 SGHRS, CDR2 YFSETQ. The V gene lost 4 bases and the J gene lost 2 bases, with 13 bases spanning the gap. This CDR3 region has 15 residues.

The chain joins TRBV12-2 to TRBJ1-5; TRBD1 is taken as the D call from the table, unchecked against the DNA. TRBV12-2 is labeled a pseudogene. The CDR3 sequence is 18 residues long. This CDR3 is CASRLVWDRGFSNQPQHF. The CDR3 DNA reads TGTGCAAGTCGCTTAGTTTGGGACAGGGGTTTCAGCAATCAGCCCCAGCATTTT.

The CDR3 nucleotides are TGTGCCACCAGTGATTTGACTCGGGGGGCCTCTAGCACAGATACGCAGTATTTT. Translation gives CATSDLTRGASSTDTQYF. The chain carries TRBV24-1 and TRBJ2-3; weak D call: TRBD2 (7 bases). V was pared by 0 bases and J by 0 bases, with 15 bases between. This CDR3 has 18 amino acids. Germline CDR1 and CDR2: KGHDR and SFDVKD.

This clone was seen once. The rearrangement uses TRBV28 and TRBJ2-6; D perhaps matches TRBD2 (5 bases). V gave up 4 bases and J gave up 1 base, with 8 bases separating them. Germline CDR1 and CDR2: MDHEN and SYDVKM. The CDR3 contains 15 residues. CDR3 protein: CASSSGGSGANVLTF. CDR3 bases: TGTGCCAGCAGTTCCGGCGGGTCTGGGGCCAACGTCCTGACTTTC.

This clone was recorded once. The genes are TRBV2 and TRBJ2-5, with D uncertain. Germline-derived CDR1 and CDR2 are SNHLY and FYNNEI. With 4 bases removed from V and 9 bases from J, the gap between germline ends came to 3 bases. CDR3 length: 9 amino acids. CDR3 loop: CASSAAQYF. CDR3 DNA: TGTGCCAGCAGTGCGGCCCAGTACTTC.